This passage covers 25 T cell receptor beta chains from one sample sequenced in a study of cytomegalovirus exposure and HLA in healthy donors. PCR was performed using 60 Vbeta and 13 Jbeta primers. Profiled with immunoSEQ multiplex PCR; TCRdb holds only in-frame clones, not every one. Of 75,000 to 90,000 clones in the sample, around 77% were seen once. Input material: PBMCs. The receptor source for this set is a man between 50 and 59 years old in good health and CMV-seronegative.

The CDR3 loop reads CASSVHLAGTYNEQFF. In DNA, the CDR3 is TGTGCCAGCAGCGTACACCTAGCGGGAACCTACAATGAGCAGTTCTTC. The J gene is TRBJ2-1, the V gene TRBV9; 9 bases align to TRBD2. This CDR3 is 16 amino acids long. Germline CDR1 and CDR2: SGDLS and YYNGEE. After removal of 1 base from V and 2 bases from J, the junction contained 4 bases not matched to a gene. The variable domain in full, with the rest retrieved from reference TRBV9 and TRBJ2-1, is DSGVTQTPKHLITATGQRVTLRCSPRSGDLSVYWYQQSLDQGLQFLIQYYNGEERAKGNILERFSAQQFPDLHSELNLSSLELGDSALYFCASSVHLAGTYNEQFFGPGTRLTVL.

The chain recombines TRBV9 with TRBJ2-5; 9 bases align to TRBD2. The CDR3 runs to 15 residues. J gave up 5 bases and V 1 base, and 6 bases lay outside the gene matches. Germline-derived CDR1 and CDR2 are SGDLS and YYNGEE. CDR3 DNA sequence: TGTGCCAGCAGCGTATCCGGGACTAGCAGTGAGACCCAGTACTTC. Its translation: CASSVSGTSSETQYF.

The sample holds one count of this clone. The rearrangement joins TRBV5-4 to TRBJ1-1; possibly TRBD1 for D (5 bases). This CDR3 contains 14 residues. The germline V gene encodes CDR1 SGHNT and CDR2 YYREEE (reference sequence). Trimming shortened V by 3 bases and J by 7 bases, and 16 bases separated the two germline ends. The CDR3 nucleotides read TGTGCCAGCAGCTCCTCACGCGAGCAGGGTGAAGCTTTCTTT. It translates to CASSSSREQGEAFF.

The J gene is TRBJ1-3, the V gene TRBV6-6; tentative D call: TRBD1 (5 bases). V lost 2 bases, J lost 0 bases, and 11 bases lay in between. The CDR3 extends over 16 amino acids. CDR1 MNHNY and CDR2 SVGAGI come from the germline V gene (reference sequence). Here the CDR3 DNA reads TGTGCCAGCAGTTACCTTAGGACACACTCTGGAAACACCATATATTTT. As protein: CASSYLRTHSGNTIYF.

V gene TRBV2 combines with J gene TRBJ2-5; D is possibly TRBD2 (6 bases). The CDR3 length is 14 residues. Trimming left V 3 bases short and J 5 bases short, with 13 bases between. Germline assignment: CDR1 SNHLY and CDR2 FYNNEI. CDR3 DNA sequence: TGTGCCAGCAGTGAGACTAGGGTGGGGGAGACCCAGTACTTC. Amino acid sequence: CASSETRVGETQYF.

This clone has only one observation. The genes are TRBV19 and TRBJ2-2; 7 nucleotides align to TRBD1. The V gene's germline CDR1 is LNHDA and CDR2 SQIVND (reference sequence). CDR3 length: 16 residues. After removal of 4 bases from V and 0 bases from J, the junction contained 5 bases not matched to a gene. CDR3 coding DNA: TGTGCCAGTAGTAGAGCCGGGACAGCGAACACCGGGGAGCTGTTTTTT. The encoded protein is CASSRAGTANTGELFF.

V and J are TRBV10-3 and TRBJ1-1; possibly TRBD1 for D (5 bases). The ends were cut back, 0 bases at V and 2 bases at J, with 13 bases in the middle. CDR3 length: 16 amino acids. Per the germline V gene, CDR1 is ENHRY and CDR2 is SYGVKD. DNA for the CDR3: TGTGCCATCAGTGAGTCACAGGCCGGCTTTAACACTGAAGCTTTCTTT. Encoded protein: CAISESQAGFNTEAFF.

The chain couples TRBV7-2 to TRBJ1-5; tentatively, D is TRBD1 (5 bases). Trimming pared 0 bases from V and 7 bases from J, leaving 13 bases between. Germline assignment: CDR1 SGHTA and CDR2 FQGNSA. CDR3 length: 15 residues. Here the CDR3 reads CASSLAGGVRQPQHF. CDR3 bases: TGTGCCAGCAGCTTAGCAGGAGGGGTCCGGCAGCCCCAGCATTTT.

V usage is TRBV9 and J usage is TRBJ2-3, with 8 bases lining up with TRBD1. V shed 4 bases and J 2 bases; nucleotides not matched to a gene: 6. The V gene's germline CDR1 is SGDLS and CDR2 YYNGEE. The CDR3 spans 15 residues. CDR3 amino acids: CASSSRQGSTDTQYF. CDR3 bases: TGTGCCAGCAGCTCCCGACAGGGGTCCACAGATACGCAGTATTTT.

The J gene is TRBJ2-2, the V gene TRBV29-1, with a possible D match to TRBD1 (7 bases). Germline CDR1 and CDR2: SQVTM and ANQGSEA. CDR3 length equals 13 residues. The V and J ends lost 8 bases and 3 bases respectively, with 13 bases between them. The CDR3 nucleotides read TGCAGCACCACAGGGGACTACACCGGGGAGCTGTTTTTT. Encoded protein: CSTTGDYTGELFF.

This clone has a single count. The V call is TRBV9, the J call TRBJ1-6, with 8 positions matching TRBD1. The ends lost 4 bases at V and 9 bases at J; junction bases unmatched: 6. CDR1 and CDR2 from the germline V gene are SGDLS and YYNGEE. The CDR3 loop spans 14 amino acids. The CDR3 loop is CASSPTGDGSPLHF. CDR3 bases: TGTGCCAGCAGCCCGACAGGGGATGGTTCACCCCTCCACTTT.

The CDR3 bases are TGTGCCAGCCCCCGGGGCACAGATACGCAGTATTTT. Residues: CASPRGTDTQYF. J is TRBJ2-3 and V is TRBV5-8; D is ambiguous. V lost 7 bases and J lost 1, with 7 bases in between. The CDR3 is 12 amino acids. Germline V gene lookup returns CDR1 SGHTS and CDR2 YDEGEE.

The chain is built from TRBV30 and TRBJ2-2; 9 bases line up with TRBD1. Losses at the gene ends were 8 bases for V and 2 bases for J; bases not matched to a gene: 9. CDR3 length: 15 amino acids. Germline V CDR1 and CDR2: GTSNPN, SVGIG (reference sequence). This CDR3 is CARVTGGINTGELFF. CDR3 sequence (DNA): TGTGCCCGAGTCACAGGGGGCATAAACACCGGGGAGCTGTTTTTT.

The CDR3 region is CAWSRGQGGYYGYTF. In DNA form, the CDR3 reads TGTGCCTGGAGTCGAGGACAGGGGGGCTACTATGGCTACACCTTC. The chain employs TRBV30 and TRBJ1-2, with 10 positions matching TRBD1. The germline CDR1 and CDR2 sequences are GTSNPN and SVGIG (reference sequence). V shed 2 bases and J 3 bases; nucleotides not matched to a gene: 6. The CDR3 sequence is 15 residues long.

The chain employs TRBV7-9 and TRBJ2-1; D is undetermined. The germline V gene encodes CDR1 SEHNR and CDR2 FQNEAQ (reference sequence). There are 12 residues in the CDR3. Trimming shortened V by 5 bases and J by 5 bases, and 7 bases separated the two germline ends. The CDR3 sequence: CASSRTDNEQFF. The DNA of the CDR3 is TGTGCCAGCAGCCGTACTGACAATGAGCAGTTCTTC.

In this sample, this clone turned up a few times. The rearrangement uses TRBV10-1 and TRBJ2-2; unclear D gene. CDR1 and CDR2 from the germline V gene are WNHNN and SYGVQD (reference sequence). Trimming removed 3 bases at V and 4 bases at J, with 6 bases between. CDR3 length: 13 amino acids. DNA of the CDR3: TGCGCCAGCAGTGATGGGCCCACCGGGGAGCTGTTTTTT. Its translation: CASSDGPTGELFF.

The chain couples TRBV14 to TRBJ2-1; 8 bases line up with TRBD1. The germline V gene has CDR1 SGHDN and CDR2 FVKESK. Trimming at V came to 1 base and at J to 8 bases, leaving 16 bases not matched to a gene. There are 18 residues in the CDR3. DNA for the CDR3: TGTGCCAGCAGCCAAGGTAGAGCACAGGGGGACTTTCCCTATGAGCAGTTCTTC. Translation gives CASSQGRAQGDFPYEQFF.

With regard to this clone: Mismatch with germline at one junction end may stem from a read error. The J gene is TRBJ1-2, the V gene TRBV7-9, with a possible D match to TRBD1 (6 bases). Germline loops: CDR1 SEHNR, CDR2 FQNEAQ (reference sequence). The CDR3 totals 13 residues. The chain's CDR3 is CSSSLAGGLGYTF. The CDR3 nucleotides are TGTTCCAGCAGCTTAGCGGGGGGGCTCGGCTACACCTTC.

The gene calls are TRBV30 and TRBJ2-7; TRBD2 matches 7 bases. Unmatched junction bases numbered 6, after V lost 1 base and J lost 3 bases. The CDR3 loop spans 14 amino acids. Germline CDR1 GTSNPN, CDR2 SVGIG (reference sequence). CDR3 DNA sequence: TGTGCCTGGAGTGCCCGAGGGGAGGGCTACGAGCAGTACTTC. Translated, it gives CAWSARGEGYEQYF. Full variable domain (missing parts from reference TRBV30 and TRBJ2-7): SQTIHQWPATLVQPVGSPLSLECTVEGTSNPNLYWYRQAAGRGLQLLFYSVGIGQISSEVPQNLSASRPQDRQFILSSKKLLLSDSGFYLCAWSARGEGYEQYFGPGTRLTVT.

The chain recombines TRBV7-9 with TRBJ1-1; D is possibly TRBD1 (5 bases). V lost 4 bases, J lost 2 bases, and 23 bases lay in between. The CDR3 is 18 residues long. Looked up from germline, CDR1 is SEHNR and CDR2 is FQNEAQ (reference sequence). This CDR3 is CASSSPVGRTITNTEAFF. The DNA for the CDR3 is TGTGCCAGCAGCTCCCCCGTGGGGCGAACCATAACTAACACTGAAGCTTTCTTT.

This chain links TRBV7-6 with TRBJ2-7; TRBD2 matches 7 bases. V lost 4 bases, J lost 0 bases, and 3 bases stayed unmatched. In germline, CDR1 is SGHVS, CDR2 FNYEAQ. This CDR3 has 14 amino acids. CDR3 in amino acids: CASSSAGRSYEQYF. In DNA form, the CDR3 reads TGTGCCAGCAGCTCAGCGGGGCGCTCCTACGAGCAGTACTTC.

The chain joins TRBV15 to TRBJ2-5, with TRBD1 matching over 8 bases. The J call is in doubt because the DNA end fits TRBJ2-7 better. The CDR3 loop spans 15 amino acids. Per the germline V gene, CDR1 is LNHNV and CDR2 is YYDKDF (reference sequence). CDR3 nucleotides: TGTGCCACCAGCAGAGACCGGGACAGGTTCTACGAGCAGTACTTC. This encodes CATSRDRDRFYEQYF.

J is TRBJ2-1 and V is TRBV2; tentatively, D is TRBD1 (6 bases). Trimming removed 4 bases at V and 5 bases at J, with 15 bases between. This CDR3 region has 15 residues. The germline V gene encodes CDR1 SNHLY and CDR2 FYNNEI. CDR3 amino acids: CASSVRRTADNEQFF. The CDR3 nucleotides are TGTGCCAGCAGTGTCCGACGGACAGCCGACAATGAGCAGTTCTTC.

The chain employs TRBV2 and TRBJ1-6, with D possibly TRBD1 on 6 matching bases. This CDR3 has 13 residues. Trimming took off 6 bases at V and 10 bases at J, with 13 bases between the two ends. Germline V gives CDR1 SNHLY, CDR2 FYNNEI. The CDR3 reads CASRNEGDSPLHF. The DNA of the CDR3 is TGTGCCAGCAGAAATGAGGGGGACTCACCCCTCCACTTT.

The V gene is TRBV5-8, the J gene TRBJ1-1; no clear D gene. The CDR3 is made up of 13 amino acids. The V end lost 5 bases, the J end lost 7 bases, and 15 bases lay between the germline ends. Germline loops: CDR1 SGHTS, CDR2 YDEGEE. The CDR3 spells CASRLGRKFEAFF. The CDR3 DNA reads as TGTGCCAGCAGACTAGGGAGGAAGTTTGAAGCTTTCTTT.